Listed below are T cell receptor beta chains from one sample, sequenced in a study of Graves' ophthalmopathy and Graves' hyperthyroidism. From the multiplex PCR reads, TCRdb called clonotypes with MiXCR, one entry per CDR3 protein. The data contain 680,000 or so distinct CDR3 sequences, about 20% of them singletons. The sequenced sample was peripheral blood. Receptors were obtained from a woman aged 18-30 years with stable Graves' hyperthyroidism. Some clones in this sample may be carry-over from other donors' samples. Both conserved end residues are part of each CDR3. Fields, in order: J gene, V gene, clone size, D gene, CDR3 DNA, CDR3 protein. A D gene is named only where the DNA matches it firmly. Clone size is not always given. Where it is, it says once, few, many or a class for expanded clones.

j_gene: TRBJ2-7; v_gene: TRBV6-7; abundance: few; d_gene: TRBD1; CDR3nt: TGTGCCAGGGACAGGTCAACCTACGAGCAGTACTTC; CDR3aa: CARDRSTYEQYF
j_gene: TRBJ1-1; v_gene: TRBV12-3/TRBV12-4; abundance: many; d_gene: .; CDR3nt: TGTGCCAGCAGCCACCCGAACACTGAAGCTTTCTTT; CDR3aa: CASSHPNTEAFF
j_gene: TRBJ1-1; v_gene: TRBV30; abundance: many; d_gene: .; CDR3nt: TGTGCCTGGAGTGGTTGGGTTTCTGAAGCTTTCTTT; CDR3aa: CAWSGWVSEAFF
j_gene: TRBJ2-7; v_gene: TRBV2; abundance: many; d_gene: TRBD1; CDR3nt: TGTGCCAGCAGGAGGACAGGGAGCACCTACGAGCAGTACTTC; CDR3aa: CASRRTGSTYEQYF
j_gene: TRBJ1-5; v_gene: TRBV19; abundance: many; d_gene: TRBD1; CDR3nt: TGTGCCAGTAGCCTCCGGGCGACAGGGCCCAATCAGCCCCAGCATTTT; CDR3aa: CASSLRATGPNQPQHF
j_gene: TRBJ2-4; v_gene: TRBV6-5; abundance: many; d_gene: .; CDR3nt: TGTGCCAGCAGTTACCGAGGCCCCGAAAACATTCAGTACTTC; CDR3aa: CASSYRGPENIQYF
j_gene: TRBJ1-1; v_gene: TRBV29-1; abundance: many; d_gene: .; CDR3nt: TGCAGCGTTGTCGGCGTCATGAACACTGAAGCTTTCTTT; CDR3aa: CSVVGVMNTEAFF
j_gene: TRBJ1-2; v_gene: TRBV6-1; abundance: .; d_gene: .; CDR3nt: TGTGCCAGCAGTGAAATCCGGCCGGAAAACTATGGCTACACCTTC; CDR3aa: CASSEIRPENYGYTF
j_gene: TRBJ2-5; v_gene: TRBV6-5; abundance: .; d_gene: .; CDR3nt: TGTGCCAGCAGTTACTGGGGGGTCGGTCAAGAGACCCAGTACTTC; CDR3aa: CASSYWGVGQETQYF
j_gene: TRBJ2-7; v_gene: TRBV7-2; abundance: .; d_gene: .; CDR3nt: TGTGCCAGCAGTTCCCGCGGGGTAAGCACCTACGAGCAGTACTTC; CDR3aa: CASSSRGVSTYEQYF
j_gene: TRBJ1-2; v_gene: TRBV12-3/TRBV12-4; abundance: .; d_gene: TRBD1; CDR3nt: TGTGCCACGACAGGGACAAACTATGGCTACACCTTC; CDR3aa: CATTGTNYGYTF
j_gene: TRBJ1-1; v_gene: TRBV2; abundance: many; d_gene: .; CDR3nt: TGTGCCAGCAGTGAGCGGGACACTGAAGCTTTCTTT; CDR3aa: CASSERDTEAFF
j_gene: TRBJ2-7; v_gene: TRBV6-2/TRBV6-3; abundance: many; d_gene: .; CDR3nt: TGTGCCAGCAGTTACTCCAAGAGTTACGAGCAGTACTTC; CDR3aa: CASSYSKSYEQYF
j_gene: TRBJ1-1; v_gene: TRBV28; abundance: .; d_gene: TRBD1; CDR3nt: TGTGCCAGCAGTACCACTTGGACAGGAAACACTGAAGCTTTCTTT; CDR3aa: CASSTTWTGNTEAFF
j_gene: TRBJ2-7; v_gene: TRBV6-1; abundance: many; d_gene: .; CDR3nt: TGTGCCAGCAGTGAAGCGTGGGGAGGAGTCTACGAGCAGTACTTC; CDR3aa: CASSEAWGGVYEQYF
j_gene: TRBJ2-2; v_gene: TRBV9; abundance: .; d_gene: TRBD1; CDR3nt: TGTGCCAGCAGCCCTCGGAACAGGGGGGAGGCCGGGGAGCTGTTTTTT; CDR3aa: CASSPRNRGEAGELFF
j_gene: TRBJ2-2; v_gene: TRBV7-9; abundance: .; d_gene: TRBD2; CDR3nt: TGTGCCAGCAGCCTTGCGGGAGCGGGCGCCGGGGAGCTGTTTTTT; CDR3aa: CASSLAGAGAGELFF
j_gene: TRBJ2-7; v_gene: TRBV2; abundance: many; d_gene: .; CDR3nt: TGTGCCAGCAGTGAAGCAGGGCATATAATCGACGAGCAGTACTTC; CDR3aa: CASSEAGHIIDEQYF
j_gene: TRBJ2-7; v_gene: TRBV30; abundance: many; d_gene: .; CDR3nt: TGTGCCTGGAGACCGCCAGACCGACTCTACGAGCAGTACTTC; CDR3aa: CAWRPPDRLYEQYF
j_gene: TRBJ1-3; v_gene: TRBV3-1; abundance: .; d_gene: .; CDR3nt: TGTGCCAGCATGACCTCTGGAAACACCATATATTTT; CDR3aa: CASMTSGNTIYF
j_gene: TRBJ1-1; v_gene: TRBV12-3/TRBV12-4; abundance: .; d_gene: TRBD1; CDR3nt: TGTGCCACCTTTAATACGGACAGGAGGAACACTGAAGCTGGCTTT; CDR3aa: CATFNTDRRNTEAGF
j_gene: TRBJ1-2; v_gene: TRBV6-1; abundance: many; d_gene: .; CDR3nt: TGTGCCAGCAGTGAGGTCGGGGGGGACGGCTACACCTTC; CDR3aa: CASSEVGGDGYTF
j_gene: TRBJ1-6; v_gene: TRBV12-5; abundance: many; d_gene: .; CDR3nt: TGTGCTAGTGGTTTGGTACCCTCAGGTGGGGGCAAGGTGTCACCCCTCCACTTT; CDR3aa: CASGLVPSGGGKVSPLHF
j_gene: TRBJ2-7; v_gene: TRBV12-3/TRBV12-4; abundance: many; d_gene: .; CDR3nt: TGTGCCAGCAGTTTAGGTCCAACCTACGAGCAGTACTTC; CDR3aa: CASSLGPTYEQYF
j_gene: TRBJ1-6; v_gene: TRBV19; abundance: many; d_gene: .; CDR3nt: TGTGCCAGTAGACTCCATACGGGGCGCGATAATTCACCCCTCCACTTT; CDR3aa: CASRLHTGRDNSPLHF
j_gene: TRBJ2-2; v_gene: TRBV24-1; abundance: many; d_gene: TRBD2; CDR3nt: TGTGCCACCAGTGATTTAGCGGGAGGACGTACCGGGGAGCTGTTTTTT; CDR3aa: CATSDLAGGRTGELFF
j_gene: TRBJ2-2; v_gene: TRBV5-1; abundance: many; d_gene: .; CDR3nt: TGCGCCAGCAGCCCGACCCCTTCAGGGGTTGCCGGGGAGCTGTTTTTT; CDR3aa: CASSPTPSGVAGELFF
j_gene: TRBJ1-1; v_gene: TRBV27; abundance: .; d_gene: .; CDR3nt: TGTGCCAGCAGTTGGGGGGGTATCACTGAAGCTTTCTTT; CDR3aa: CASSWGGITEAFF
j_gene: TRBJ1-1; v_gene: TRBV6-1; abundance: many; d_gene: .; CDR3nt: TGTGCCGCCTTCCCTGCAGGGATGAACACTGAAGCTTTCTTT; CDR3aa: CAAFPAGMNTEAFF
j_gene: TRBJ1-5; v_gene: TRBV19; abundance: many; d_gene: TRBD1; CDR3nt: TGTGCCAGTAGTGCCAGGGGGGGCGAGGAGCCCCAGCATTTT; CDR3aa: CASSARGGEEPQHF
j_gene: TRBJ1-6; v_gene: TRBV12-3/TRBV12-4; abundance: many; d_gene: .; CDR3nt: TGTGCCAGCAGTTTAGGAGCGGGTTGGTCACCCCTCCACTTT; CDR3aa: CASSLGAGWSPLHF
j_gene: TRBJ2-7; v_gene: TRBV6-5; abundance: .; d_gene: TRBD2; CDR3nt: TGTGCCAGCAGTTACACTAGCGGGGGGGCCGACGAGCAGTACTTC; CDR3aa: CASSYTSGGADEQYF
j_gene: TRBJ2-5; v_gene: TRBV4-2; abundance: .; d_gene: TRBD2; CDR3nt: TGTGCCAGCAGCCAAGGGCCCGAGGCGGGAGGAGAGACCCAGTACTTC; CDR3aa: CASSQGPEAGGETQYF
j_gene: TRBJ2-7; v_gene: TRBV11-2; abundance: many; d_gene: TRBD2; CDR3nt: TGTGCCAGCAGCCCTTGGGGGACTAGCGGGAGGGCCGAATCCTACGAGCAGTACTTC; CDR3aa: CASSPWGTSGRAESYEQYF
j_gene: TRBJ2-5; v_gene: TRBV12-3/TRBV12-4; abundance: few; d_gene: TRBD2; CDR3nt: TGTGCCAGCAGTTTGACTAGCGGGGGGCCAGAGACCCAGTACTTC; CDR3aa: CASSLTSGGPETQYF
j_gene: TRBJ2-7; v_gene: TRBV29-1; abundance: .; d_gene: .; CDR3nt: TGCAGCGTTGTAAGGCCGCCGGGGGACGAGCAGTACTTC; CDR3aa: CSVVRPPGDEQYF
j_gene: TRBJ1-6; v_gene: TRBV6-2/TRBV6-3; abundance: .; d_gene: .; CDR3nt: TGTGCCAGCAGTTTGATTAATTCACCCCTCCACTTT; CDR3aa: CASSLINSPLHF
j_gene: TRBJ1-2; v_gene: TRBV20-1; abundance: .; d_gene: .; CDR3nt: TGCAGTGCTGGGGGTAGAGGTGACTATGGCTACACCTTC; CDR3aa: CSAGGRGDYGYTF
j_gene: TRBJ2-7; v_gene: TRBV20-1; abundance: .; d_gene: .; CDR3nt: TGCAGTTATAGACAGAACTCCTACGAGCAGTACTTC; CDR3aa: CSYRQNSYEQYF
j_gene: TRBJ1-2; v_gene: TRBV7-2; abundance: .; d_gene: TRBD1; CDR3nt: TGTGCCAGCAGCTTGCGGCGGGACAGGGGGCGAGGAGATGGCTACACCTTC; CDR3aa: CASSLRRDRGRGDGYTF
j_gene: TRBJ2-7; v_gene: TRBV5-1; abundance: .; d_gene: .; CDR3nt: TGCGCCAGCAGCTTGGGCTCAGGTGGCGAGCTGTACTTC; CDR3aa: CASSLGSGGELYF
j_gene: TRBJ1-2; v_gene: TRBV12-3/TRBV12-4; abundance: few; d_gene: .; CDR3nt: TGTGCCAGCAGTTTAAAACGGATAACTAACTATGGCTACACCTTC; CDR3aa: CASSLKRITNYGYTF
j_gene: TRBJ2-2; v_gene: TRBV6-4; abundance: .; d_gene: TRBD1; CDR3nt: TGTGCCAGCAGCCCCTACAGGGGGCGCACCGGGGAGCTGTTTTTT; CDR3aa: CASSPYRGRTGELFF
j_gene: TRBJ1-6; v_gene: TRBV2; abundance: many; d_gene: TRBD1; CDR3nt: TGTGCCAGCAACCGACAGGGGGCGCATAATTCACCCCTCCACTTT; CDR3aa: CASNRQGAHNSPLHF
j_gene: TRBJ2-2; v_gene: TRBV30; abundance: few; d_gene: TRBD2; CDR3nt: TGTGCCTGGAGGGCTAGCGGGTTATACACCGGGGAGCTGTTTTTT; CDR3aa: CAWRASGLYTGELFF
j_gene: TRBJ1-2; v_gene: TRBV6-5; abundance: .; d_gene: TRBD1; CDR3nt: TGTGCCAGCAGTTATTACGGACAGGTCGGGGGCTATGGCTACACCTTC; CDR3aa: CASSYYGQVGGYGYTF
j_gene: TRBJ1-1; v_gene: TRBV5-1; abundance: many; d_gene: .; CDR3nt: TGCGCCAGCAGCTTCCAGGGCGATAACACTGAAGCTTTCTTT; CDR3aa: CASSFQGDNTEAFF
j_gene: TRBJ2-5; v_gene: TRBV27; abundance: many; d_gene: .; CDR3nt: TGTGCCAGCAGTTCCTACCAGGGAAGTCACCAAGAGACCCAGTACTTC; CDR3aa: CASSSYQGSHQETQYF